This TCR beta chain comes out of a study of CD8 T cells in ankylosing spondylitis. The study's findings and limits: From matched ankylosing spondylitis synovial fluid, disease-linked clones were reportedly recovered at significantly enriched levels. Both synovial fluid and blood in reactive arthritis had previously been reported to carry some motif variants. A TCR beta motif made of about eight highly homologous variants seemed typical of ankylosing spondylitis blood.

Making the TCR beta libraries involved quantitative 5'-RACE with molecular barcodes. TCRdb itself ran the 5' RACE reads through MiXCR, one entry per CDR3 protein. The data hold roughly 700,000 distinct CDR3 sequences, with under 20% observed a single time. The CDR3 totals 13 residues. V lost 8 bases, J lost 2 bases, and 10 bases lay in between. Turning to this clonotype: What it recognizes is unknown.

What was sequenced was blood, either unsorted or a sorted T cell fraction (not recorded which). The receptor was isolated from a male donor with ankylosing spondylitis. The V call is TRBV12-3 or TRBV12-4, the J call TRBJ1-5; weak D call: TRBD1 (5 bases). The CDR3 is CASRLTGNQPQHF. The CDR3 nucleotides read TGTGCCAGCCGGCTGACAGGCAATCAGCCCCAGCATTTT.